The rows below give T cell receptor beta chains drawn from one sample of a study of T-cell reconstitution after alpha-beta-depleted transplantation in children. TCRdb reprocessed the PCR reads via MiXCR and lists one record per CDR3 protein. The profile covers 500,000 to 750,000 distinct CDR3 sequences, with roughly 30% appearing a single time and 36% taken by the ten largest. The sequences come from PBMCs, collected before TCRalphabeta/CD19-depleted stem cell transplant. All receptors derive from a boy younger than two with Wiskott-Aldrich syndrome, due to receive a stem cell transplant. Each CDR3 is given with its conserved first and last residue. A D gene is named only where the DNA matches it firmly. Part of the rows lack a size; the others show once, few, many or a class for expanded clones.

J gene: TRBJ2-7
D gene: -
V gene: TRBV20-1
clone size: few
CDR3 protein: CSAPGTRPSYEQYF
CDR3 DNA: TGCAGTGCGCCCGGGACCCGGCCCTCCTACGAGCAGTACTTC

J gene: TRBJ2-1
D gene: TRBD2
V gene: TRBV5-1
clone size: few
CDR3 protein: CASRAGTSNNEQFF
CDR3 DNA: TGCGCCAGCAGAGCCGGGACTAGTAACAATGAGCAGTTCTTC

J gene: TRBJ2-2
D gene: -
V gene: TRBV20-1
clone size: -
CDR3 protein: CSASGFSSSGELFF
CDR3 DNA: TGCAGTGCTAGTGGGTTCTCATCCTCCGGGGAGCTGTTTTTT

J gene: TRBJ1-2
D gene: -
V gene: TRBV5-2
clone size: -
CDR3 protein: CASKGTGYGYTF
CDR3 DNA: TGTGCCAGCAAAGGGACAGGCTATGGCTACACCTTC

J gene: TRBJ2-1
D gene: -
V gene: TRBV4-1
clone size: few
CDR3 protein: CASSQVSASKAYNEQFF
CDR3 DNA: TGCGCCAGCAGCCAAGTCAGCGCCTCGAAGGCCTACAATGAGCAGTTCTTC

J gene: TRBJ2-1
D gene: -
V gene: TRBV29-1
clone size: -
CDR3 protein: CSVGRALANEQFF
CDR3 DNA: TGCAGCGTTGGTCGAGCCCTCGCGAATGAGCAGTTCTTC

J gene: TRBJ1-5
D gene: TRBD1
V gene: TRBV12-3/TRBV12-4
clone size: -
CDR3 protein: CASSRPGQTNQPQHF
CDR3 DNA: TGTGCCAGCAGCCGCCCGGGACAGACTAATCAGCCCCAGCATTTT

J gene: TRBJ2-5
D gene: TRBD2
V gene: TRBV5-4
clone size: once
CDR3 protein: CASSYGLAFIQEETQYF
CDR3 DNA: TGTGCCAGCAGCTACGGACTAGCCTTCATCCAAGAAGAGACCCAGTACTTC

J gene: TRBJ1-2
D gene: -
V gene: TRBV20-1
clone size: -
CDR3 protein: CSARFGVRGYTF
CDR3 DNA: TGCAGTGCTAGATTCGGGGTGAGAGGCTACACCTTC

J gene: TRBJ2-3
D gene: TRBD2
V gene: TRBV6-2/TRBV6-3
clone size: -
CDR3 protein: CASSFLGRTSGRTDTQYF
CDR3 DNA: TGTGCCAGCAGTTTCCTAGGCAGGACTAGCGGGAGAACAGATACGCAGTATTTT

J gene: TRBJ1-2
D gene: TRBD1
V gene: TRBV20-1
clone size: few
CDR3 protein: CSAPQGLRGYTF
CDR3 DNA: TGCAGTGCGCCACAGGGGTTAAGGGGCTACACCTTC

J gene: TRBJ2-1
D gene: TRBD2
V gene: TRBV7-9
clone size: -
CDR3 protein: CASSLASGTGIYNEQFF
CDR3 DNA: TGTGCCAGCAGCTTAGCTAGCGGGACGGGGATCTACAATGAGCAGTTCTTC

J gene: TRBJ2-3
D gene: TRBD2
V gene: TRBV4-2
clone size: few
CDR3 protein: CASSRAGVTDTQYF
CDR3 DNA: TGTGCCAGCAGCCGCGCGGGGGTCACAGATACGCAGTATTTT

J gene: TRBJ1-5
D gene: TRBD1
V gene: TRBV5-1
clone size: -
CDR3 protein: CATEGQGFRNQPQHF
CDR3 DNA: TGCGCCACCGAGGGACAGGGGTTTCGCAATCAGCCCCAGCATTTT

J gene: TRBJ2-3
D gene: -
V gene: TRBV9
clone size: -
CDR3 protein: CASSVAGVLRTDTQYF
CDR3 DNA: TGTGCCAGCAGCGTAGCGGGCGTCCTACGAACAGATACGCAGTATTTT

J gene: TRBJ2-7
D gene: -
V gene: TRBV12-3/TRBV12-4
clone size: once
CDR3 protein: CASSFSFRSYEQYF
CDR3 DNA: TGTGCCAGCAGTTTCTCCTTTCGATCCTACGAGCAGTACTTC

J gene: TRBJ2-7
D gene: -
V gene: TRBV15
clone size: -
CDR3 protein: CATSRGAGRTYEQYF
CDR3 DNA: TGTGCCACCAGCAGAGGGGCAGGGAGAACCTACGAGCAGTACTTC

J gene: TRBJ2-7
D gene: -
V gene: TRBV7-9
clone size: few
CDR3 protein: CASSLDTAGPRYEQYF
CDR3 DNA: TGTGCCAGCAGCCTGGACACCGCGGGGCCCAGATACGAGCAGTACTTC

J gene: TRBJ2-7
D gene: -
V gene: TRBV2
clone size: few
CDR3 protein: CASRPASDRNYEQYF
CDR3 DNA: TGTGCCAGCAGGCCCGCTAGCGACAGGAATTACGAGCAGTACTTC

J gene: TRBJ1-1
D gene: -
V gene: TRBV7-7
clone size: -
CDR3 protein: CASSLNRATEAFF
CDR3 DNA: TGTGCCAGCAGCTTAAACAGGGCCACTGAAGCTTTCTTT

J gene: TRBJ2-1
D gene: -
V gene: TRBV20-1
clone size: -
CDR3 protein: CSARVRGSMFNEQFF
CDR3 DNA: TGCAGTGCGCGGGTGAGAGGGTCCATGTTCAATGAGCAGTTCTTC

J gene: TRBJ2-2
D gene: -
V gene: TRBV10-3
clone size: few
CDR3 protein: CAISETLAGNTGELFF
CDR3 DNA: TGTGCCATCAGTGAGACACTAGCAGGGAACACCGGGGAGCTGTTTTTT

J gene: TRBJ2-3
D gene: -
V gene: TRBV6-1
clone size: few
CDR3 protein: CASSGQDTQYF
CDR3 DNA: TGTGCCAGCAGTGGACAGGATACGCAGTATTTT

J gene: TRBJ1-4
D gene: -
V gene: TRBV18
clone size: -
CDR3 protein: CASSGGGAGGATNEKLFF
CDR3 DNA: TGTGCCAGCTCAGGAGGTGGGGCTGGAGGAGCAACTAATGAAAAACTGTTTTTT

J gene: TRBJ1-1
D gene: -
V gene: TRBV20-1
clone size: -
CDR3 protein: CSARAGTINEAFF
CDR3 DNA: TGCAGTGCTAGAGCCGGGACAATAAATGAAGCTTTCTTT

J gene: TRBJ2-7
D gene: -
V gene: TRBV27
clone size: -
CDR3 protein: CASSRGVSRLAYEQYF
CDR3 DNA: TGTGCCAGCAGTCGGGGAGTTAGTCGGCTTGCCTACGAGCAGTACTTC

J gene: TRBJ2-3
D gene: -
V gene: TRBV5-1
clone size: few
CDR3 protein: CASSLVATSTDTQYF
CDR3 DNA: TGCGCCAGCAGCTTGGTTGCGACTAGCACAGATACGCAGTATTTT

J gene: TRBJ1-1
D gene: -
V gene: TRBV5-1
clone size: few
CDR3 protein: CASSRQTASNTEAFF
CDR3 DNA: TGCGCCAGCAGCCGTCAGACAGCTTCGAACACTGAAGCTTTCTTT

J gene: TRBJ2-1
D gene: TRBD2
V gene: TRBV5-1
clone size: -
CDR3 protein: CASSLRSSGSSYNEQFF
CDR3 DNA: TGCGCCAGCAGCTTGCGGTCTAGCGGGAGCTCCTACAATGAGCAGTTCTTC

J gene: TRBJ2-5
D gene: -
V gene: TRBV5-1
clone size: -
CDR3 protein: CASRDLLASETQYF
CDR3 DNA: TGCGCCAGCAGGGATCTTCTAGCGTCGGAGACCCAGTACTTC

J gene: TRBJ2-6
D gene: TRBD1
V gene: TRBV5-1
clone size: -
CDR3 protein: CASSLGQGAGANVLTF
CDR3 DNA: TGCGCCAGCAGCTTGGGTCAGGGGGCTGGGGCCAACGTCCTGACTTTC

J gene: TRBJ2-1
D gene: -
V gene: TRBV5-1
clone size: -
CDR3 protein: CASSGEGLNNEQFF
CDR3 DNA: TGCGCCAGCAGCGGGGAAGGACTTAACAATGAGCAGTTCTTC

J gene: TRBJ2-2
D gene: TRBD2
V gene: TRBV5-1
clone size: few
CDR3 protein: CASSYLAGTNTGELFF
CDR3 DNA: TGCGCCAGCAGCTACCTAGCGGGGACGAACACCGGGGAGCTGTTTTTT

J gene: TRBJ1-5
D gene: -
V gene: TRBV4-1
clone size: -
CDR3 protein: CASSQAGVGNQPQHF
CDR3 DNA: TGCGCCAGCAGCCAAGCAGGGGTAGGCAATCAGCCCCAGCATTTT

J gene: TRBJ2-5
D gene: TRBD2
V gene: TRBV20-1
clone size: -
CDR3 protein: CSGLLAGAQETQYF
CDR3 DNA: TGCAGTGGCCTACTAGCGGGAGCTCAAGAGACCCAGTACTTC

J gene: TRBJ1-3
D gene: -
V gene: TRBV30
clone size: once
CDR3 protein: CAWSGDSGNTIYF
CDR3 DNA: TGTGCCTGGAGCGGAGACTCTGGAAACACCATATATTTT

J gene: TRBJ2-5
D gene: -
V gene: TRBV5-1
clone size: few
CDR3 protein: CASSFLPTEGQETQYF
CDR3 DNA: TGCGCCAGCAGCTTTCTGCCCACGGAGGGTCAAGAGACCCAGTACTTC

J gene: TRBJ2-7
D gene: -
V gene: TRBV10-3
clone size: few
CDR3 protein: CAISEGRESYEQYF
CDR3 DNA: TGTGCCATCAGTGAAGGCAGGGAATCCTACGAGCAGTACTTC

J gene: TRBJ2-1
D gene: -
V gene: TRBV20-1
clone size: -
CDR3 protein: CSARDQAAPYNEQFF
CDR3 DNA: TGCAGTGCTAGAGATCAGGCCGCCCCCTACAATGAGCAGTTCTTC

J gene: TRBJ2-3
D gene: -
V gene: TRBV30
clone size: -
CDR3 protein: CAWSVWVGGSTDTQYF
CDR3 DNA: TGTGCCTGGAGTGTATGGGTCGGCGGTAGCACAGATACGCAGTATTTT

J gene: TRBJ1-5
D gene: -
V gene: TRBV7-8
clone size: -
CDR3 protein: CASSREVFENNQPQHF
CDR3 DNA: TGTGCCAGCAGCCGAGAGGTTTTTGAGAACAATCAGCCCCAGCATTTT

J gene: TRBJ2-1
D gene: -
V gene: TRBV29-1
clone size: few
CDR3 protein: CSACRWSYNEQFF
CDR3 DNA: TGCAGCGCTTGTCGGTGGTCCTACAATGAGCAGTTCTTC

J gene: TRBJ2-2
D gene: -
V gene: TRBV20-1
clone size: -
CDR3 protein: CSARDIFRGESGELFF
CDR3 DNA: TGCAGTGCTAGAGATATATTTAGGGGGGAATCCGGGGAGCTGTTTTTT

J gene: TRBJ2-4
D gene: -
V gene: TRBV6-1
clone size: -
CDR3 protein: CASSLLDFGDIQYF
CDR3 DNA: TGTGCCAGCAGCCTTCTAGATTTCGGGGACATTCAGTACTTC

J gene: TRBJ1-6
D gene: -
V gene: TRBV7-6
clone size: few
CDR3 protein: CASSLDPGTAGTLHF
CDR3 DNA: TGTGCCAGCAGCTTAGACCCCGGGACGGCCGGAACCCTCCACTTT

J gene: TRBJ2-7
D gene: TRBD2
V gene: TRBV9
clone size: -
CDR3 protein: CASSPQGLQTYEQYF
CDR3 DNA: TGTGCCAGCAGCCCTCAGGGACTACAGACCTACGAGCAGTACTTC

J gene: TRBJ2-2
D gene: TRBD2
V gene: TRBV9
clone size: -
CDR3 protein: CASSPMGGSTGELFF
CDR3 DNA: TGTGCCAGCAGCCCAATGGGGGGGAGCACCGGGGAGCTGTTTTTT

J gene: TRBJ2-7
D gene: -
V gene: TRBV27
clone size: -
CDR3 protein: CASRPEGHSYEQYF
CDR3 DNA: TGTGCCAGCAGACCCGAGGGGCACTCCTACGAGCAGTACTTC

J gene: TRBJ2-4
D gene: TRBD2
V gene: TRBV5-1
clone size: few
CDR3 protein: CASTTTSGSNIQYF
CDR3 DNA: TGCGCCAGCACCACGACTAGCGGGAGCAACATTCAGTACTTC

J gene: TRBJ2-1
D gene: TRBD2
V gene: TRBV3-1
clone size: -
CDR3 protein: CASSQPSGSPPHNEQFF
CDR3 DNA: TGTGCCAGCAGCCAGCCTAGCGGGAGTCCCCCCCACAATGAGCAGTTCTTC

J gene: TRBJ2-1
D gene: -
V gene: TRBV12-3/TRBV12-4
clone size: few
CDR3 protein: CASTLTLYNEQFF
CDR3 DNA: TGTGCCAGCACCCTGACTCTCTACAATGAGCAGTTCTTC

J gene: TRBJ2-1
D gene: -
V gene: TRBV6-4
clone size: once
CDR3 protein: CASSDREGTEQFF
CDR3 DNA: TGTGCCAGCAGTGACCGAGAGGGAACTGAGCAGTTCTTC

J gene: TRBJ2-5
D gene: -
V gene: TRBV12-3/TRBV12-4
clone size: -
CDR3 protein: CASSQTRSVESWETQYF
CDR3 DNA: TGTGCCAGCAGTCAAACCCGTAGCGTGGAGTCGTGGGAGACCCAGTACTTC

J gene: TRBJ2-1
D gene: -
V gene: TRBV20-1
clone size: few
CDR3 protein: CSAIRGANEQFF
CDR3 DNA: TGCAGTGCCATAAGGGGCGCAAATGAGCAGTTCTTC

J gene: TRBJ2-3
D gene: TRBD2
V gene: TRBV15
clone size: -
CDR3 protein: CATSRDWASGGDTDTQYF
CDR3 DNA: TGTGCCACCAGCAGAGATTGGGCTAGCGGGGGCGACACAGATACGCAGTATTTT